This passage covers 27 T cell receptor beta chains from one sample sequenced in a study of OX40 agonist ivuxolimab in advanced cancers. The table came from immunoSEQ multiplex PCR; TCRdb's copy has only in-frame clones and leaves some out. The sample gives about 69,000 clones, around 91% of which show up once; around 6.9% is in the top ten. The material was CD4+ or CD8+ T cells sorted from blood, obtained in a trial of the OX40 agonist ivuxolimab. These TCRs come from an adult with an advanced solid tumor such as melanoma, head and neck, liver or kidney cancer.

The CDR3 here is CASSPGAAGELFF. For the CDR3, the DNA is TGTGCCAGCAGCCCAGGGGCAGCCGGGGAGCTGTTTTTT. V is TRBV9 and J is TRBJ2-2; the D gene is possibly TRBD1 (6 bases). The CDR3 covers 13 residues. CDR1 and CDR2 (germline): SGDLS, YYNGEE. V shed 4 bases and J shed 6 bases, with 10 bases lying between them. The complete variable domain, with remaining parts taken from reference TRBV9 and TRBJ2-2, reads DSGVTQTPKHLITATGQRVTLRCSPRSGDLSVYWYQQSLDQGLQFLIQYYNGEERAKGNILERFSAQQFPDLHSELNLSSLELGDSALYFCASSPGAAGELFFGEGSRLTVL.

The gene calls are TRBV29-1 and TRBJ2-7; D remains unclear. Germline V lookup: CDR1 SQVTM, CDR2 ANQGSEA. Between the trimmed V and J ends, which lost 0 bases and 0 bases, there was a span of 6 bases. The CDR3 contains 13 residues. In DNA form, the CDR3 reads TGCAGCGTTGAAGACAGGACCTCCTACGAGCAGTACTTC. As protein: CSVEDRTSYEQYF.

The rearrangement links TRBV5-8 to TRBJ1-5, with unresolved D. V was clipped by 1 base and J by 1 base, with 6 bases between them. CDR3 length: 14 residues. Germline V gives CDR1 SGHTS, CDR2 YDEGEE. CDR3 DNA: TGTGCCAGCAGCTTGTGGGTGAGCAATCAGCCCCAGCATTTT. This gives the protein CASSLWVSNQPQHF.

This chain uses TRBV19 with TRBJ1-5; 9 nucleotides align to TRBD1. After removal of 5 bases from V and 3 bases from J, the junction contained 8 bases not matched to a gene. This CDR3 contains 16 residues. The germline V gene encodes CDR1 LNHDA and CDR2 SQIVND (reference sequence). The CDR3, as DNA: TGTGCCAGTAGTTTCCAAACAGGGGGCCCCAATCAGCCCCAGCATTTT. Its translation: CASSFQTGGPNQPQHF.

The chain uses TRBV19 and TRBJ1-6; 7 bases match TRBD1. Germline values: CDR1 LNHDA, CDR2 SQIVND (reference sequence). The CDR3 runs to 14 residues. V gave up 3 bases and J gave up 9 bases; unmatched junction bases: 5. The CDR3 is CASSIQGVASPLHF. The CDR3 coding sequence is TGTGCCAGTAGTATTCAGGGGGTGGCTTCACCCCTCCACTTT.

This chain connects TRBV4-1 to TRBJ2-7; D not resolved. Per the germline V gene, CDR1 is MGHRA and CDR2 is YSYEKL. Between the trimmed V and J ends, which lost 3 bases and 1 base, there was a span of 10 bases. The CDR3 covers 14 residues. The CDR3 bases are TGCGCCAGCAGCCACGTAGGTGAGTCCTACGAGCAGTACTTC. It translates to CASSHVGESYEQYF.

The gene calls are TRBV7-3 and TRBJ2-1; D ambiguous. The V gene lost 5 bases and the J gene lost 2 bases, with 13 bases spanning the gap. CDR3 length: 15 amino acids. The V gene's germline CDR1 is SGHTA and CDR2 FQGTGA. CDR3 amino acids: CASSGQDGPYNEQFF. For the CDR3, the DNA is TGTGCCAGCAGCGGCCAGGACGGACCCTACAATGAGCAGTTCTTC.

The CDR3 nucleotides are TGTGCCAGCAGCCAACTACCGGGACAGGGAAGCGGAACTGAAGCTTTCTTT. It specifies CASSQLPGQGSGTEAFF. The J gene is TRBJ1-1, the V gene TRBV7-9; 9 positions agree with TRBD1. Trimming removed 5 bases from V and 5 bases from J; junction bases left unmatched: 15. Germline V lookup: CDR1 SEHNR, CDR2 FQNEAQ (reference sequence). The CDR3 sequence is 17 residues long.

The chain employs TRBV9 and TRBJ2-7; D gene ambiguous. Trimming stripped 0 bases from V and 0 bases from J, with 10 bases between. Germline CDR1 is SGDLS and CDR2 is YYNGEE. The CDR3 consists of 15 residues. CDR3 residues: CASSVAGYGSYEQYF. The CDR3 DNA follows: TGTGCCAGCAGCGTAGCTGGTTATGGCTCCTACGAGCAGTACTTC. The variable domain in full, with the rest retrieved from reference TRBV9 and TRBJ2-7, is DSGVTQTPKHLITATGQRVTLRCSPRSGDLSVYWYQQSLDQGLQFLIQYYNGEERAKGNILERFSAQQFPDLHSELNLSSLELGDSALYFCASSVAGYGSYEQYFGPGTRLTVT.

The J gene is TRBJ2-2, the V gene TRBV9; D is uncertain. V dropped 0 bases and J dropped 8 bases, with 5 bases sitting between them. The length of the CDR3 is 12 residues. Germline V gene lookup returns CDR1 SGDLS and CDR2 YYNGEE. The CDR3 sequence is CASSVAGGELFF. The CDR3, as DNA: TGTGCCAGCAGCGTAGCTGGAGGGGAGCTGTTTTTT. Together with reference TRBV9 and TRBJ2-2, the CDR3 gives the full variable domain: DSGVTQTPKHLITATGQRVTLRCSPRSGDLSVYWYQQSLDQGLQFLIQYYNGEERAKGNILERFSAQQFPDLHSELNLSSLELGDSALYFCASSVAGGELFFGEGSRLTVL.

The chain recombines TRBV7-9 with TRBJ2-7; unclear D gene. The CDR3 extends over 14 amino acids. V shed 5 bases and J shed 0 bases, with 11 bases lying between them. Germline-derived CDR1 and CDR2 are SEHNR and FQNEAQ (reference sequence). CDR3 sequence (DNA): TGTGCCAGCAGCCCTACGACTCGCTCCTACGAGCAGTACTTC. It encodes CASSPTTRSYEQYF.

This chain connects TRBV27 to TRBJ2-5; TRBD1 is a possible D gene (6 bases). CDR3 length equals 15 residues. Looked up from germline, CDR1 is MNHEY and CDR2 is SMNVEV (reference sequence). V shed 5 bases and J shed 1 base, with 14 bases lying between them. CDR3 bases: TGTGCCAGCAGTATAAATCGGGACACCCAAGAGACCCAGTACTTC. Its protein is CASSINRDTQETQYF.

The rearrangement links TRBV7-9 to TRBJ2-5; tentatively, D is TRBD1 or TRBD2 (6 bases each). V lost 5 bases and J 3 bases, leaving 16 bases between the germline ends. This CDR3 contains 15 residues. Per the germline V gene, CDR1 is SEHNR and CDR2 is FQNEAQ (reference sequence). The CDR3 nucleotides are TGTGCCAGCAGCCTAGTGGGGGGCTTTAAAGAGACCCAGTACTTC. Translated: CASSLVGGFKETQYF.

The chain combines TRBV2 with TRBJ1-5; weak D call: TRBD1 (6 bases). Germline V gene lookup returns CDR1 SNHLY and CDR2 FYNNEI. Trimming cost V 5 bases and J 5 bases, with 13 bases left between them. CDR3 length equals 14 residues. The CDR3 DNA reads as TGTGCCAGCAGTTATTTACAGGGTTATCAGCCCCAGCATTTT. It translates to CASSYLQGYQPQHF.

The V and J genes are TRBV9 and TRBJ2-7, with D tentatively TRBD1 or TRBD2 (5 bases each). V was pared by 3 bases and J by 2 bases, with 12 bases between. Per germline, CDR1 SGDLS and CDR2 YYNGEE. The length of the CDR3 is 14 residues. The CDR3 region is CASSDEGTPYEQYF. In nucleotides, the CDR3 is TGTGCCAGCAGCGATGAGGGGACCCCCTACGAGCAGTACTTC.

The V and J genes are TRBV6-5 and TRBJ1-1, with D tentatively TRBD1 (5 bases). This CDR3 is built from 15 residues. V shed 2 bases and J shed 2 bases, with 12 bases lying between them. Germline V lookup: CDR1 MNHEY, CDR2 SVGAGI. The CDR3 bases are TGTGCCAGCAGTTACGCTATGGGGGGAAACACTGAAGCTTTCTTT. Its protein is CASSYAMGGNTEAFF.

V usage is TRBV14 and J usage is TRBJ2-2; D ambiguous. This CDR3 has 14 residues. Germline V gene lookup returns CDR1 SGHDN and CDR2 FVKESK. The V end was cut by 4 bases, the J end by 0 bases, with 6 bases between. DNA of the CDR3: TGTGCCAGCAGCCCGGGCTCGAACACCGGGGAGCTGTTTTTT. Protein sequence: CASSPGSNTGELFF.

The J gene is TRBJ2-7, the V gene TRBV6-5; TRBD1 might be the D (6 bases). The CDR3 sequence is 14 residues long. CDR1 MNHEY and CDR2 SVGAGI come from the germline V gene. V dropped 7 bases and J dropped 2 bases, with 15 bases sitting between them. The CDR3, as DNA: TGTGCCAGCAAAGGGGGTGTAGGAGCCTACGAGCAGTACTTC. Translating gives CASKGGVGAYEQYF.

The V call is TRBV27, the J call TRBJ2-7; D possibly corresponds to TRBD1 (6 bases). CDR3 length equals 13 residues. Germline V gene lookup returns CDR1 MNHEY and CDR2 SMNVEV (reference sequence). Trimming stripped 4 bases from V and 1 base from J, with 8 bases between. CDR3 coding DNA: TGTGCCAGCAGTTGGGGGCTTTCCTACGAGCAGTACTTC. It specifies CASSWGLSYEQYF.

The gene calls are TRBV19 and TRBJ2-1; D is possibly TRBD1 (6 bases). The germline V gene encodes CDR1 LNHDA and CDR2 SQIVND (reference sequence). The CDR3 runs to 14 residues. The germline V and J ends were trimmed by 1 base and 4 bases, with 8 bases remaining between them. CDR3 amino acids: CASSIGGQYNEQFF. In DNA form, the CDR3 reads TGTGCCAGTAGTATAGGAGGACAGTACAATGAGCAGTTCTTC.

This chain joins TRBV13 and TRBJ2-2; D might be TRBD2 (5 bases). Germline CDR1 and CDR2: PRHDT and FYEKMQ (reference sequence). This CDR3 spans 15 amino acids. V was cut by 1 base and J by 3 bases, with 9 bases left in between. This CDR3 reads CASSLAGLDTGELFF. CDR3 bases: TGTGCCAGCAGCTTAGCGGGGTTAGACACCGGGGAGCTGTTTTTT.

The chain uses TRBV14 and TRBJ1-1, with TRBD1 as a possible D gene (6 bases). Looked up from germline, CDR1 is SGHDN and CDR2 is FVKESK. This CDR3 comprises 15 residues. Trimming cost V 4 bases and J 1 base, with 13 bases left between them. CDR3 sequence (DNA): TGTGCCAGCAGCCCCCGACGACAGGCGAACACTGAAGCTTTCTTT. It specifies CASSPRRQANTEAFF.

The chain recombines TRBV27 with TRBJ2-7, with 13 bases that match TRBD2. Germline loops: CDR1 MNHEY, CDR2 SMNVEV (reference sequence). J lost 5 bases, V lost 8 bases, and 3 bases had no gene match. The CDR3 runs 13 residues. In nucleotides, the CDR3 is TGTGCCAGCGGACTAGCGGGAGCCCACGAGCAGTACTTC. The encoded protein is CASGLAGAHEQYF.

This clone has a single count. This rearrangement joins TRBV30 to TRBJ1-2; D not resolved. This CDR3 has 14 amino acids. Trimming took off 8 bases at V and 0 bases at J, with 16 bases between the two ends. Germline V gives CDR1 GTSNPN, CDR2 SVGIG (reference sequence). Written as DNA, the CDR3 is TGTGCCATGGACCGTCAGAGTCCTAACTATGGCTACACCTTC. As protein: CAMDRQSPNYGYTF.

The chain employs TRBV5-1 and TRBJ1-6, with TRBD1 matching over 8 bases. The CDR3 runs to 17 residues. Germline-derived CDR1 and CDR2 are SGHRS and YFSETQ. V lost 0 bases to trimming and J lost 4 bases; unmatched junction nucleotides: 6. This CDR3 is CASSLGAGTGYNSPLHF. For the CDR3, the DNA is TGCGCCAGCAGCTTGGGGGCCGGGACAGGTTATAATTCACCCCTCCACTTT.

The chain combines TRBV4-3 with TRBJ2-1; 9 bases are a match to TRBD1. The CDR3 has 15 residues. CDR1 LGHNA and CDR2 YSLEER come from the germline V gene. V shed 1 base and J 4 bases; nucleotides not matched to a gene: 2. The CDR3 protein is CASSQGQGEYNEQFF. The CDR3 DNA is TGCGCCAGCAGCCAAGGACAGGGGGAATACAATGAGCAGTTCTTC.

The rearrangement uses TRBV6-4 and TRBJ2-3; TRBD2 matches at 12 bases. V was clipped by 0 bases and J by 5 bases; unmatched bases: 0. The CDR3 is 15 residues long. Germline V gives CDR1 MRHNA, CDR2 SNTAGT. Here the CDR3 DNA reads TGTGCCAGCAGTGACTCGACTAGCGGGGGAGATACGCAGTATTTT. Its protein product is CASSDSTSGGDTQYF.